The 11 T cell receptor beta chains reported below all come from one sample, sequenced in a study of shared clonotypes between healthy human individuals (dated by TCRdb to 2020 to 2021). The protocol used for the library was the immunoSEQ multiplex PCR assay. TCRdb mirrors the immuneACCESS table, restricted to in-frame sequences. Some clones are absent from its copies; in checked studies, under half trace to an unresolved V gene, and the reason for the others is unknown. A total of approximately 2.4 million clones appear in this sample, 95% of them only once. The ten largest clones represent about 0.13% of the sample. What was sequenced was naive CD4+ T cells sorted from blood. What this sample's cell subset or site label stands for: CD45RA+ positively selected. These receptors came from a man aged 18 to 30 in good health.

The V and J genes are TRBV5-1 and TRBJ2-3; D is ambiguous. The V gene's germline CDR1 is SGHRS and CDR2 YFSETQ. V gave up 0 bases and J gave up 2 bases, with 13 bases separating them. The CDR3 is 16 residues long. The CDR3 DNA follows: TGCGCCAGCAGCTTGGTTGGGCAGGCACTCACAGATACGCAGTATTTT. This gives the protein CASSLVGQALTDTQYF. Drawing the rest from reference TRBV5-1 and TRBJ2-3, the complete variable domain is KAGVTQTPRYLIKTRGQQVTLSCSPISGHRSVSWYQQTPGQGLQFLFEYFSETQRNKGNFPGRFSGRQFSNSRSEMNVSTLELGDSALYLCASSLVGQALTDTQYFGPGTRLTVL.

The chain recombines TRBV27 with TRBJ2-3, with unresolved D. This CDR3 is 13 amino acids long. Germline V lookup: CDR1 MNHEY, CDR2 SMNVEV (reference sequence). With 6 bases removed from V and 4 bases from J, the gap between germline ends came to 11 bases. This chain's CDR3 is CASRYQLADTQYF. CDR3 bases: TGTGCCAGCAGATATCAGTTGGCAGATACGCAGTATTTT.

This clone was found once. V gene TRBV5-6 combines with J gene TRBJ2-5, with 8 bases lining up with TRBD2. CDR3 length: 14 residues. Germline V lookup: CDR1 SGHDT, CDR2 YYEEEE. Trimming removed 4 bases from V and 1 base from J; junction bases left unmatched: 3. CDR3 bases: TGTGCCAGCAGCCTACTAGCGGCCCAAGAGACCCAGTACTTC. This encodes CASSLLAAQETQYF.

The CDR3 here is CASTPQGGDTQYF. The CDR3 coding sequence is TGTGCCAGCACCCCCCAAGGGGGAGATACGCAGTATTTT. The chain joins TRBV7-3 to TRBJ2-3, with TRBD1 as a possible D gene (6 bases). V lost 7 bases to trimming and J lost 5 bases, with 13 bases between them. The length of the CDR3 is 13 residues. Looked up from germline, CDR1 is SGHTA and CDR2 is FQGTGA.

The table lists this clone with a count of one. The gene calls are TRBV11-2 and TRBJ2-5, with D perhaps matching TRBD1 or TRBD2 (5 bases each). In germline, CDR1 is SGHAT, CDR2 FQNNGV. The CDR3 totals 14 residues. V was cut by 0 bases and J by 2 bases, with 7 bases left in between. The CDR3 loop reads CASSLDGAQETQYF. For the CDR3, the DNA is TGTGCCAGCAGCTTAGACGGGGCGCAAGAGACCCAGTACTTC. Variable domain in full (rest from reference TRBV11-2 and TRBJ2-5): EAGVAQSPRYKIIEKRQSVAFWCNPISGHATLYWYQQILGQGPKLLIQFQNNGVVDDSQLPKDRFSAERLKGVDSTLKIQPAKLEDSAVYLCASSLDGAQETQYFGPGTRLLVL.

As regards this clone: Other DNA variants within this sample encode the same CDR3. V is TRBV30 and J is TRBJ1-5; 7 bases map to TRBD1. The germline V gene has CDR1 GTSNPN and CDR2 SVGIG (reference sequence). Trimming removed 2 bases from V and 6 bases from J; junction bases left unmatched: 4. This CDR3 has 13 amino acids. The CDR3 nucleotides are TGTGCCTGGAGTTCGGCAGGGGGTCAGCCCCAGCATTTT. Protein: CAWSSAGGQPQHF.

As DNA, the CDR3 is TGCAGTGCCCAAGAGCGCTACACCATATATTTT. Its translation is CSAQERYTIYF. The V and J genes are TRBV20-1 and TRBJ1-3; D is uncertain. In germline, CDR1 is DFQATT, CDR2 SNEGSKA (reference sequence). This CDR3 is 11 amino acids long. Trimming shortened V by 6 bases and J by 8 bases, and 11 bases separated the two germline ends.

The chain uses TRBV6-5 and TRBJ1-6, with TRBD1 identical over 7 bases. V gave up 6 bases and J gave up 8 bases; unmatched junction bases: 4. This CDR3 is built from 13 residues. From germline, CDR1 is MNHEY and CDR2 SVGAGI. CDR3 in amino acids: CASRGQPDSPLHF. CDR3 coding DNA: TGTGCCAGCAGGGGACAGCCGGATTCACCCCTCCACTTT.

In this sample, this clone turned up once. V gene TRBV28 combines with J gene TRBJ2-7; maybe TRBD1 (5 bases). Germline loops: CDR1 MDHEN, CDR2 SYDVKM. CDR3 length: 14 residues. With 6 bases removed from V and 0 bases from J, the gap between germline ends came to 12 bases. CDR3: CASRKGKVSYEQYF. For the CDR3, the DNA is TGTGCCAGCAGAAAGGGGAAGGTCTCCTACGAGCAGTACTTC.

The chain links TRBV6-1 to TRBJ2-5; D perhaps matches TRBD1 (6 bases). Germline-derived CDR1 and CDR2 are MNHNS and SASEGT. Trimming shortened V by 6 bases and J by 3 bases, and 14 bases separated the two germline ends. The CDR3 extends over 14 amino acids. The CDR3 DNA sequence: TGTGCCAGCAGGGCTCGACAGGCCGAAGAGACCCAGTACTTC. This gives the protein CASRARQAEETQYF.

For the CDR3, the DNA is TGCGCCAGCAGCTTGGCCTTAACGGGAGGTAACACAGATACGCAGTATTTT. Residues: CASSLALTGGNTDTQYF. The chain couples TRBV5-1 to TRBJ2-3; 7 bases line up with TRBD2. Per germline, CDR1 SGHRS and CDR2 YFSETQ. Germline trimming cut 0 bases from V and 2 bases from J; bases unmatched to any gene: 9. The CDR3 covers 17 residues.